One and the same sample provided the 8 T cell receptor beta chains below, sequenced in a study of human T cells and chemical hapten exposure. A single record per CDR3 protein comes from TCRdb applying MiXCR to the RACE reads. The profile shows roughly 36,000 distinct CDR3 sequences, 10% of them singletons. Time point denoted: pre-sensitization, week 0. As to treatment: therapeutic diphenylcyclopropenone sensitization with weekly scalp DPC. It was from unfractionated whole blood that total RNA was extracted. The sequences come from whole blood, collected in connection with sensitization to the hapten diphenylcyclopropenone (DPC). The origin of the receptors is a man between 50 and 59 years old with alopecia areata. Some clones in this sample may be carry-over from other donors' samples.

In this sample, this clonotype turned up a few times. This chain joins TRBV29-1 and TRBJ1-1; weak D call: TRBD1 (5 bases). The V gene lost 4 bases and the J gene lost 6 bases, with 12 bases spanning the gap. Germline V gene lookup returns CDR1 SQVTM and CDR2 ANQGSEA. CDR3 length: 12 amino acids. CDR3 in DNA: TGCAGCGTTGTTTCAGGGAGCCCTGAAGCTTTCTTT. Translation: CSVVSGSPEAFF.

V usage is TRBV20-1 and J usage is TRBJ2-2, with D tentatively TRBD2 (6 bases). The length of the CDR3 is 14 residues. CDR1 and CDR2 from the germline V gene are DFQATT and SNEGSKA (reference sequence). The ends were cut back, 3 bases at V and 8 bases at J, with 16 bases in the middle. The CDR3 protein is CSASPGSDSGELFF. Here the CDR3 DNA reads TGCAGTGCTAGCCCCGGGAGCGATTCTGGGGAGCTGTTTTTT.

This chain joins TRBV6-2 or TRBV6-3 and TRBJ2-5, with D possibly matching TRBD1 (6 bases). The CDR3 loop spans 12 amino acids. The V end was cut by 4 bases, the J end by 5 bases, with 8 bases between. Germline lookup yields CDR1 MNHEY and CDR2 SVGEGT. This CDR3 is CASSFRGETQYF. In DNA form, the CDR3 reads TGTGCCAGCAGTTTCAGGGGCGAGACCCAGTACTTC.

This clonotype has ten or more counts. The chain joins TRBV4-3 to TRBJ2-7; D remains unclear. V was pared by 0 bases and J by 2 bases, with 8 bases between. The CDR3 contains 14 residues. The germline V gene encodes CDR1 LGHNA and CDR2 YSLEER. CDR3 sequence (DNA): TGCGCCAGCAGCCAAGATAAGGGCCCCTACGAGCAGTACTTC. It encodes CASSQDKGPYEQYF.

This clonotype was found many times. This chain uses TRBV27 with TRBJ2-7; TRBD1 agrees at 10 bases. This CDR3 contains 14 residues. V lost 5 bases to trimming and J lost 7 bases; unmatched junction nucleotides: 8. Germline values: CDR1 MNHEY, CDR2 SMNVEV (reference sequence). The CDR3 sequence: CASSLDRGDREQYF. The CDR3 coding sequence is TGTGCCAGCAGTCTGGACAGGGGGGATAGGGAGCAGTACTTC.

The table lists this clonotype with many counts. The CDR3 region is CASSFGGSTDTQYF. CDR3 coding DNA: TGTGCCAGCAGTTTCGGCGGGAGCACAGATACGCAGTATTTT. This chain uses TRBV12-3 or TRBV12-4 with TRBJ2-3; D might be TRBD2 (5 bases). V was pared by 3 bases and J by 0 bases, with 7 bases between. The length of the CDR3 is 14 residues.

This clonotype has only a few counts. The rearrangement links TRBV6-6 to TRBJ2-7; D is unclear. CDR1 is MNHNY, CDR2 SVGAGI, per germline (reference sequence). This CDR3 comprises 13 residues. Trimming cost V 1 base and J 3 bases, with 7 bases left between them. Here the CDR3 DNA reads TGTGCCAGCAGTTACTTGGGTAGCTACGAGCAGTACTTC. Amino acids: CASSYLGSYEQYF.

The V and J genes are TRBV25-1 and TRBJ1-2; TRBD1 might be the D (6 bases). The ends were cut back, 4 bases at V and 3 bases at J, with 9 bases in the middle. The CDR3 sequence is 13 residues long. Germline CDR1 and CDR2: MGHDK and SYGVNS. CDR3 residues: CASSVGADYGYTF. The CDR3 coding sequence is TGTGCCAGCAGTGTGGGGGCGGACTATGGCTACACCTTC.